A single T cell receptor (beta chain) is shown here with its context. TCRdb's copy holds only in-frame clones and misses some; the assay was immunoSEQ multiplex PCR. This repertoire shows hundreds of thousands of clones, more than 80% found once; its top ten account for about 0.26%. The V gene end was trimmed by 5 bases and the J gene end by 2 bases; junction bases not matched to a gene: 13. Germline V gene sequence: CDR1 SGHRS, CDR2 YFSETQ. The CDR3 runs 16 residues. The data originate from a study of blood T cell repertoires in COVID-19. The sequencing input was peripheral blood. The chain links TRBV5-1 to TRBJ2-7, with TRBD1 matching 7 bases. The TCR was taken from a woman aged 18-29 years with acute or convalescent COVID-19. The CDR3 sequence is CASSSLTGTDAYEQYF. CDR3 coding DNA: TGCGCCAGCAGTTCCCTAACCGGGACAGACGCCTACGAGCAGTACTTC.